This T cell receptor (beta chain) originates from a study of T cell repertoires in cytomegalovirus infection. Study-wide context: Alongside well-studied HLA-B-restricted CMV epitopes, recently identified HLA-C-restricted CMV epitopes were also used. Public TCR beta signatures were indicative of both CMV infection and a matching HLA type. Broader study findings: Dominating the ex vivo response were HLA-C-restricted CMV-specific TCR beta clonotypes. Based on cumulative public TCR beta family frequency, carriers of CMV plus the relevant HLA were identified.

This clonotype occurred a few times. The antigen is not known. One entry per CDR3 protein results from TCRdb running MiXCR on the reads. The repertoire holds 110,000 to 150,000 distinct CDR3 sequences, with around 30% as singletons. The V segment lost 6 bases and the J segment 3 bases; nucleotides outside the gene matches: 6. Germline lookup yields CDR1 MNHEY and CDR2 SMNVEV (reference sequence). The CDR3 loop spans 15 amino acids. This specimen was CD8+ T cells from cultured PBMCs, taken from culture after CMV antigen stimulation. The rearrangement uses TRBV27 and TRBJ1-5; 9 bases agree with TRBD1. This sequence originates from a human donor in good health (CMV status not recorded). Some clones in this sample may be carry-over from other donors' samples. The CDR3 DNA reads as TGTGCCAGCAGCGACGACAGGGGGTCCAATCAGCCCCAGCATTTT. Residues: CASSDDRGSNQPQHF.